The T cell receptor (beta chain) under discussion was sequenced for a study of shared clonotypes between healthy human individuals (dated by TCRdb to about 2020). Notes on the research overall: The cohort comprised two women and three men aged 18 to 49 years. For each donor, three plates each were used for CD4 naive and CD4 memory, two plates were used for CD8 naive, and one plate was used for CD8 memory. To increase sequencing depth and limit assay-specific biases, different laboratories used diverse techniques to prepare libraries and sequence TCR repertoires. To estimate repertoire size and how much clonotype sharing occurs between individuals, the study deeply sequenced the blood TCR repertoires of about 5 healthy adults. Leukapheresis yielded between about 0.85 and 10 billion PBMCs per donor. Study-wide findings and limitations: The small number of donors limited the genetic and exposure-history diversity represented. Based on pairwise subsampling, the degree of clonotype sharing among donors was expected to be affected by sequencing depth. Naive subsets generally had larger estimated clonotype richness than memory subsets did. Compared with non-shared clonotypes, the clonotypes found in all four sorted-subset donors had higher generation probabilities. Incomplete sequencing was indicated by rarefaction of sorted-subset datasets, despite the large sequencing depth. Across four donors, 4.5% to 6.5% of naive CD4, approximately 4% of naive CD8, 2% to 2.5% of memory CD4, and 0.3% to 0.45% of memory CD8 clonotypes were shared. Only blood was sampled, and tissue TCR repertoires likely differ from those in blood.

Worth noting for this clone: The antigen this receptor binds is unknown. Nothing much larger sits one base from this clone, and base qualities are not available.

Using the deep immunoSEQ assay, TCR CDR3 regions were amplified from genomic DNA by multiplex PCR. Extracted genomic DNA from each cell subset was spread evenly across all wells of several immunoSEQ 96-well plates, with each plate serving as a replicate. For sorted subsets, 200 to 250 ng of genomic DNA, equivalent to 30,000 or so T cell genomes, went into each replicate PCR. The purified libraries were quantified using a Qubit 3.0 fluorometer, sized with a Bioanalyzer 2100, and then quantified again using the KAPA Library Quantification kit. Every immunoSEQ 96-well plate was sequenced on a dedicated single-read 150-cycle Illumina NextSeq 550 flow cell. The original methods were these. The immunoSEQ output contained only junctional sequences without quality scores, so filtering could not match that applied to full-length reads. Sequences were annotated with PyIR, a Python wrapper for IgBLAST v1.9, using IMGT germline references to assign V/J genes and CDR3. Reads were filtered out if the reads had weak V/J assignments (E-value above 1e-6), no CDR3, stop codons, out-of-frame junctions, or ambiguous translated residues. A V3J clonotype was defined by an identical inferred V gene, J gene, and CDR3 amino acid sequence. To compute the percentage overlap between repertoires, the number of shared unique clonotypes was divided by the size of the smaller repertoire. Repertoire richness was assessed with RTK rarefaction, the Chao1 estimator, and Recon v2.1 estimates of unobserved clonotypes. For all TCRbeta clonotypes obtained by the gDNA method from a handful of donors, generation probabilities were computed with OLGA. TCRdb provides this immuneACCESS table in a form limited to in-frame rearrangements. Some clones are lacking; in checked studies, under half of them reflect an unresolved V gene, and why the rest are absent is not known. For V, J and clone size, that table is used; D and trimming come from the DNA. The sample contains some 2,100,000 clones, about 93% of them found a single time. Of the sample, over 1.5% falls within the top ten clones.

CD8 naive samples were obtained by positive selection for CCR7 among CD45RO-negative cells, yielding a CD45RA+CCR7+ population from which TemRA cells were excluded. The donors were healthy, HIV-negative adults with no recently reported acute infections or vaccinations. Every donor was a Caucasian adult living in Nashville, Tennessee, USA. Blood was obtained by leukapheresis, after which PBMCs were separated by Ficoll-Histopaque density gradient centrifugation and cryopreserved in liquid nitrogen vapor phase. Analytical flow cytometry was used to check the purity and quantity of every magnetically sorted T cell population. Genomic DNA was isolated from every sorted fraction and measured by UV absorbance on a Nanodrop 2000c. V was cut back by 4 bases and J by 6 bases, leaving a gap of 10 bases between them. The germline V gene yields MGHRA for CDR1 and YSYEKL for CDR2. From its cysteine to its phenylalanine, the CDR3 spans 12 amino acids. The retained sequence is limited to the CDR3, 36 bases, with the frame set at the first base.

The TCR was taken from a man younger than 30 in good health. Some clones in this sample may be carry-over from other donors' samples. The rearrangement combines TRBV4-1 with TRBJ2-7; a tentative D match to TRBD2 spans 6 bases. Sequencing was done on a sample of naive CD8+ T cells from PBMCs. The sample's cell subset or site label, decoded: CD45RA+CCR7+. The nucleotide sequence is TGCGCCAGCAGCCCAGCAGCGGGCGAGCAGTACTTC. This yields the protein CASSPAAGEQYF.